Detailed here is one T cell receptor (beta chain). The specificity of this receptor is unknown. No much larger clone is present one base from it, and per-base qualities are unavailable. CDR1 MNHEY and CDR2 SVGAGI were looked up in the germline V gene. There are 15 amino acids in the CDR3, from cysteine to phenylalanine inclusive. Only the CDR3 DNA stays, 45 bases, in frame from base 1. Compared with germline, V lacks 6 bases and J lacks 4 bases; bases without a gene match: 9. The sample originates from a study of blood T cell repertoires in COVID-19 (dated by TCRdb to 2019 to 2021). Notes on the research overall: Samples from collaborators originated in the United States, Italy and Spain and spanned both the acute and convalescent phases of COVID-19. Where available, HLA class I and class II types were obtained from metadata supplied by the sample provider rather than from assay-based typing. The repertoires were released in a freely available public database meant as a resource for research on the immune response to SARS-CoV-2. The material from the prospective study consisted of cDNA or gDNA derived from T cells, B-cell-depleted T cells, or PBMCs. Subjects who had been exposed to COVID-19, were actively infected with it, or had recovered from it provided the deeply sampled blood TCRbeta repertoires that made up the dataset. A de-identified subject ID, COVID-19 status, age in years and sex were almost always included in the sample metadata. Samples were obtained from the ongoing ImmuneRACE study (first 160 participants) and from 1,254 subjects provided by 6 global collaborators.

The immunoSEQ Assay, a bias-controlled multiplex PCR, was used to amplify TCRbeta CDR3 regions from genomic DNA. As for the authors' bioinformatics: Nucleated cell counts per sample were estimated from amplification of reference gene primers within the assay. To quantify the absolute abundance of each unique TCRbeta CDR3 rearrangement, sequence reads were collapsed and filtered. Productive Simpson clonality was computed per sample as the square root of Simpson's diversity index over productive rearrangements. The table comes from immuneACCESS by way of TCRdb, which keeps in-frame sequences with V and J called. Part of the clones is missing from these tables; in studies checked, under half for an unresolved V gene and the rest for unknown reasons. V and J calls plus clone size are reproduced from that table; the DNA served to infer D and trimming. The table for this sample lists over 75,000 clones; nearly 90% of them were counted only once. The ten largest clones represent about 2.7% of the sample.

General study outcomes and caveats: How much clinical and demographic metadata was included differed by source and by participant, and the metadata was provided uncurated.

Whole blood was collected in K2EDTA tubes by collaborating institutions according to the institutions' own protocols. For TCRbeta analysis, collaborator samples were shipped as frozen whole blood, as isolated PBMCs, or as DNA extracted from either sample type. The TCR sequence derives from a woman older than 75 with acute or convalescent COVID-19. The source material was peripheral blood. The rearranged segments are TRBV6-5 and TRBJ1-3; 7 bases in between match TRBD1. CDR3 reads: CASSSQGRTGNTIYF. The base sequence is TGTGCCAGCAGCTCACAGGGGCGTACGGGAAACACCATATATTTT.